One sample yielded the 19 T cell receptor beta chains listed below, sequenced in a study of T-cell memory formation after mild COVID-19. Each CDR3 protein gets one entry after TCRdb re-called the 5' RACE reads with MiXCR. This sample yields under 700,000 distinct CDR3 sequences, of which 20% are seen a single time; roughly an eighth belongs to the top ten. Source material: PBMCs or a T cell subset sorted from them (not recorded which). All receptors derive from an adult woman who had mild COVID-19 (a few samples of this study predate the infection). Cell type and time point are not known.

This chain connects TRBV30 to TRBJ2-5; TRBD1 might be the D (6 bases). The CDR3 is made up of 14 amino acids. CDR1 and CDR2 (germline): GTSNPN, SVGIG (reference sequence). V lost 7 bases and J lost 5, with 20 bases in between. The CDR3 DNA follows: TGTGCCTATGACAGGTCACGGTGGGGGGAGACCCAGTACTTC. Translating gives CAYDRSRWGETQYF. The variable domain in full, completed from reference TRBV30 and TRBJ2-5, reads SQTIHQWPATLVQPVGSPLSLECTVEGTSNPNLYWYRQAAGRGLQLLFYSVGIGQISSEVPQNLSASRPQDRQFILSSKKLLLSDSGFYLCAYDRSRWGETQYFGPGTRLLVL.

This chain links TRBV30 with TRBJ1-3; D is uncertain. The ends were cut back, 8 bases at V and 2 bases at J, with 10 bases in the middle. There are 12 residues in the CDR3. Per the germline V gene, CDR1 is GTSNPN and CDR2 is SVGIG (reference sequence). CDR3: CATKETGNTIYF. The CDR3 bases are TGTGCCACCAAAGAGACTGGAAACACCATATATTTT.

This clonotype was counted between two and nine times. J is TRBJ2-3 and V is TRBV9; 7 bases line up with TRBD2. V shed 3 bases and J 2 bases; nucleotides not matched to a gene: 15. The CDR3 length is 18 residues. In germline, CDR1 is SGDLS, CDR2 YYNGEE. CDR3 loop: CASSAVPAGGGLTDTQYF. The CDR3 bases are TGTGCCAGCAGCGCCGTACCGGCAGGCGGGGGACTCACAGATACGCAGTATTTT.

This clonotype was counted between two and nine times. The chain recombines TRBV10-3 with TRBJ2-3, with 7 bases fitting TRBD2. J lost 2 bases, V lost 8 bases, and 7 bases had no gene match. The CDR3 spans 14 residues. Germline CDR1 and CDR2: ENHRY and SYGVKD. The chain's CDR3 is CAIGWGGNTDTQYF. CDR3 in DNA: TGTGCCATCGGGTGGGGGGGGAACACAGATACGCAGTATTTT.

CDR3 coding DNA: TGTGCCAGCAGCCAATCGGGAGGGGAAAAACTGTTTTTT. As protein: CASSQSGGEKLFF. The V and J genes are TRBV3-1 and TRBJ1-4; D is uncertain. CDR1 LGHDT and CDR2 YNNKEL come from the germline V gene (reference sequence). V was pared by 2 bases and J by 8 bases, with 9 bases between. This CDR3 region has 13 residues. The whole variable domain, remainder taken from reference TRBV3-1 and TRBJ1-4, is DTAVSQTPKYLVTQMGNDKSIKCEQNLGHDTMYWYKQDSKKFLKIMFSYNNKELIINETVPNRFSPKSPDKAHLNLHINSLELGDSAVYFCASSQSGGEKLFFGSGTQLSVL.

This clonotype was detected only a few times. The V gene is TRBV2, the J gene TRBJ2-1, with 12 nucleotides matching TRBD2. Looked up from germline, CDR1 is SNHLY and CDR2 is FYNNEI. The CDR3 extends over 16 amino acids. The junction had 9 bases not matched to a gene; V was cut back by 6 bases and J by 6 bases. The CDR3 loop is CASSLRLAGASNEQFF. The CDR3 bases are TGTGCCAGCAGCCTTCGACTAGCGGGGGCATCCAATGAGCAGTTCTTC.

This rearrangement joins TRBV12-3 or TRBV12-4 to TRBJ2-7, with a tentative D call TRBD2 (5 bases). The CDR3 is made up of 15 amino acids. V lost 6 bases, J lost 0 bases, and 15 bases lay in between. For the CDR3, the DNA is TGTGCCAGCAGCGTAGGACTGATTAGCTCCTACGAGCAGTACTTC. Its protein is CASSVGLISSYEQYF.

There are a few counts of this clonotype. This chain joins TRBV13 and TRBJ1-1; D not certain. V dropped 3 bases and J dropped 6 bases, with 20 bases sitting between them. CDR3 length: 16 residues. Per germline, CDR1 PRHDT and CDR2 FYEKMQ (reference sequence). CDR3 in DNA: TGTGCCAGCAGCTTTGGAACAGAACATACAAACCCTGAAGCTTTCTTT. Translating it yields CASSFGTEHTNPEAFF.

This clonotype was counted once. CDR3: CATSRVRGITGELFF. The CDR3 DNA follows: TGTGCCACCAGCAGGGTCAGGGGGATCACCGGGGAGCTGTTTTTT. The V call is TRBV15, the J call TRBJ2-2, with TRBD1 identical over 7 bases. Looked up from germline, CDR1 is LNHNV and CDR2 is YYDKDF (reference sequence). This CDR3 spans 15 amino acids. Trimming removed 3 bases from V and 4 bases from J; junction bases left unmatched: 5.

This clonotype was seen only a few times. V and J are TRBV7-6 and TRBJ1-1; D might be TRBD1 (5 bases). Per germline, CDR1 SGHVS and CDR2 FNYEAQ. The V end was cut by 0 bases, the J end by 5 bases, with 19 bases between. The CDR3 is 17 residues long. CDR3 in amino acids: CASSLAGGGAGSTEAFF. CDR3 sequence (DNA): TGTGCCAGCAGCTTAGCGGGCGGAGGGGCGGGTTCGACTGAAGCTTTCTTT.

The V and J genes are TRBV6-5 and TRBJ2-1; D gene uncertain. The CDR3 sequence is 14 residues long. Germline V CDR1 and CDR2: MNHEY, SVGAGI. Trimming removed 0 bases from V and 5 bases from J, with 8 bases in between. The CDR3: CASSYSGRDNEQFF. CDR3 bases: TGTGCCAGCAGTTACTCAGGCCGCGACAATGAGCAGTTCTTC.

The J gene is TRBJ2-4, the V gene TRBV7-2; TRBD1 agrees at 10 bases. This CDR3 comprises 19 residues. Germline V gives CDR1 SGHTA, CDR2 FQGNSA. V was clipped by 4 bases and J by 0 bases; unmatched bases: 12. The CDR3 region has the DNA TGTGCCAGCAGCTCCTGGACAGGGGGAGGGGTATTAGCCAAAAACATTCAGTACTTC. Translated: CASSSWTGGGVLAKNIQYF. Together with reference TRBV7-2 and TRBJ2-4, the CDR3 gives the full variable domain: GAGVSQSPSNKVTEKGKDVELRCDPISGHTALYWYRQSLGQGLEFLIYFQGNSAPDKSGLPSDRFSAERTGGSVSTLTIQRTQQEDSAVYLCASSSWTGGGVLAKNIQYFGAGTRLSVL.

This clonotype was observed a single time. V usage is TRBV21-1 and J usage is TRBJ1-5; the D segment call TRBD1 is taken from the table without a DNA check. TRBV21-1 is an annotated pseudogene. The CDR3 covers 16 residues. For the CDR3, the DNA is TGTGCCAGCAGCAAAGGCCCAGGACCAAGCAATCAGACCCAGCATTTT. It encodes CASSKGPGPSNQTQHF.

This chain links TRBV9 with TRBJ2-5; a possible D gene is TRBD2 (5 bases). V was clipped by 1 base and J by 3 bases, with 10 bases between them. CDR3 length equals 14 residues. The germline gives CDR1 SGDLS, CDR2 YYNGEE. The CDR3 DNA sequence: TGTGCCAGCAGCGTACGGGGATTGGAAGAGACCCAGTACTTC. Translation gives CASSVRGLEETQYF. Full variable domain (outside the CDR3, taken from reference TRBV9 and TRBJ2-5): DSGVTQTPKHLITATGQRVTLRCSPRSGDLSVYWYQQSLDQGLQFLIQYYNGEERAKGNILERFSAQQFPDLHSELNLSSLELGDSALYFCASSVRGLEETQYFGPGTRLLVL.

This clonotype was seen ten or more times. V usage is TRBV5-1 and J usage is TRBJ2-3, with unresolved D. V shed 0 bases and J shed 6 bases, with 20 bases lying between them. Germline V lookup: CDR1 SGHRS, CDR2 YFSETQ. The CDR3 consists of 17 residues. CDR3 DNA sequence: TGCGCCAGCAGCTTGGTCGAAGTGCGACCGCATGGGGATACGCAGTATTTT. Protein: CASSLVEVRPHGDTQYF.

This clonotype was seen just once. The V call is TRBV7-8, the J call TRBJ1-2; TRBD1 matches 9 bases. The CDR3 runs to 15 residues. Germline assignment: CDR1 SGHVS and CDR2 FQNEAQ. Unmatched junction bases numbered 7, after V lost 4 bases and J lost 4 bases. CDR3 DNA sequence: TGTGCCAGCAGCTCCGATATGGACAGGGGCTATGGCTACACCTTC. Translating it yields CASSSDMDRGYGYTF. Using reference TRBV7-8 and TRBJ1-2 for the parts outside the CDR3, the full variable domain is GAGVSQSPRYKVAKRGQDVALRCDPISGHVSLFWYQQALGQGPEFLTYFQNEAQLDKSGLPSDRFFAERPEGSVSTLKIQRTQQEDSAVYLCASSSDMDRGYGYTFGSGTRLTVV.

The CDR3, as DNA: TGTGCCTCGGCGGAGCGAGAGACCCAGTACTTC. Its translation: CASAERETQYF. The chain joins TRBV10-3 to TRBJ2-5, with D unclear. V was trimmed by 11 bases and J by 4 bases, leaving 11 bases between them. The CDR3 totals 11 residues. Germline V CDR1 and CDR2: ENHRY, SYGVKD.

V is TRBV12-3 or TRBV12-4 and J is TRBJ2-2; possibly TRBD1 or TRBD2 for D (6 bases each). CDR3 length: 15 amino acids. V lost 7 bases and J 4 bases, leaving 16 bases between the germline ends. This CDR3 reads CASIFYGGPTGELFF. CDR3 nucleotide sequence: TGTGCCAGCATCTTTTATGGGGGGCCCACCGGGGAGCTGTTTTTT.

The V and J genes are TRBV3-1 and TRBJ2-1, with D possibly being TRBD2 (6 bases). V was shortened by 1 base and J by 8 bases, with 9 bases between the two germline ends. Germline lookup yields CDR1 LGHDT and CDR2 YNNKEL (reference sequence). The CDR3 runs to 13 residues. The CDR3 DNA follows: TGTGCCAGCAGCCAAGTCCGGGACTATGAGCAGTTCTTC. Protein: CASSQVRDYEQFF.